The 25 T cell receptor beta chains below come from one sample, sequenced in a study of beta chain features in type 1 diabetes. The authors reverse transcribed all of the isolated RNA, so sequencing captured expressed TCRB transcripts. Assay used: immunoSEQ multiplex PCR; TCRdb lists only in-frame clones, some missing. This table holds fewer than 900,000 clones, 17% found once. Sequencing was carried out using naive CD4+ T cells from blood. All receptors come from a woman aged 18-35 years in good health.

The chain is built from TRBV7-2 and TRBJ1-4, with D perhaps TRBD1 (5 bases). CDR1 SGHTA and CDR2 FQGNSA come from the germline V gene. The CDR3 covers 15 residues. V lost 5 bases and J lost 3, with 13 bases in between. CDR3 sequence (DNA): TGTGCCAGCAGCCTAATGGGGGTCCCTAATGAAAAACTGTTTTTT. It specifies CASSLMGVPNEKLFF.

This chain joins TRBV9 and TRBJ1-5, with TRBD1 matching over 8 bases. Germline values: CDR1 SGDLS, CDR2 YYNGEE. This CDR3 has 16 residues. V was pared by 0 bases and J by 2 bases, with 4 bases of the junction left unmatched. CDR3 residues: CASSVDDRGGNQPQHF. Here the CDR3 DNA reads TGTGCCAGCAGCGTAGACGACAGGGGAGGCAATCAGCCCCAGCATTTT.

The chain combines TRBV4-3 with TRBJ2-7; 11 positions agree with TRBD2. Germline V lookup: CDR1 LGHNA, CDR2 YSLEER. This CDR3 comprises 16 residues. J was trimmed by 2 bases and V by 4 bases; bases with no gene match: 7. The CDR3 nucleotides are TGCGCCAGCAGCCCCGTAGCGGGAGGGGGGCCCTACGAGCAGTACTTC. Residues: CASSPVAGGGPYEQYF.

The CDR3 region has the DNA TGTGCCAGCAGCTTAGCTCTGGGAGCATCCTCCTACGAGCAGTACTTC. It translates to CASSLALGASSYEQYF. The chain employs TRBV7-2 and TRBJ2-7; perhaps TRBD2 as D (5 bases). The CDR3 has 16 amino acids. Per the germline V gene, CDR1 is SGHTA and CDR2 is FQGNSA. Trimming removed 0 bases from V and 0 bases from J, with 12 bases in between.

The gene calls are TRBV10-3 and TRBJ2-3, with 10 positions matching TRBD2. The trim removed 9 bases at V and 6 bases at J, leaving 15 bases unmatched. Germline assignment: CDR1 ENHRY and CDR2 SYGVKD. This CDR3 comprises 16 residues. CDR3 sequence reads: CAIWDPTSGDSDTQYF. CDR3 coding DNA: TGTGCCATTTGGGACCCCACTAGCGGGGACTCGGATACGCAGTATTTT.

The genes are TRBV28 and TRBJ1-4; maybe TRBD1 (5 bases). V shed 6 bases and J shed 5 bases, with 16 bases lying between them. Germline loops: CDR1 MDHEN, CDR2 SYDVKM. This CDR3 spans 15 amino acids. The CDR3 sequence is CASRIPGARNEKLFF. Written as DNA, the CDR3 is TGTGCCAGCAGGATTCCCGGGGCTAGGAATGAAAAACTGTTTTTT.

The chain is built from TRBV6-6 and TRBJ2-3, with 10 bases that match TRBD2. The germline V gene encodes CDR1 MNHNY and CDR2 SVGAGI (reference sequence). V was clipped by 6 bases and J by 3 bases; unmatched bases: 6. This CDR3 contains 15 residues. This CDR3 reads CASRQREGRTDTQYF. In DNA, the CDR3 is TGTGCCAGCAGACAGCGGGAGGGGAGGACAGATACGCAGTATTTT.

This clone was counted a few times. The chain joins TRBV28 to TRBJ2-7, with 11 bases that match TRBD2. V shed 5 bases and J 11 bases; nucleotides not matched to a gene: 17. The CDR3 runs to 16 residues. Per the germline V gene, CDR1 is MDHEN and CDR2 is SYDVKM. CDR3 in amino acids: CASSPASTSGVLKEYF. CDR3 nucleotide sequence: TGTGCCAGCAGTCCCGCTTCGACTAGCGGGGTGCTAAAGGAGTACTTC.

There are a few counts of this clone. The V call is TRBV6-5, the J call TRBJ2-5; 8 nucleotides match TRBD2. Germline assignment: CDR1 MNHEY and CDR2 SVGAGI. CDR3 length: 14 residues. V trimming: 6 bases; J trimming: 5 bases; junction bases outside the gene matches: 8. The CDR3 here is CASSSLGGRETQYF. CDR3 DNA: TGTGCCAGCAGCTCCCTTGGCGGGAGGGAGACCCAGTACTTC.

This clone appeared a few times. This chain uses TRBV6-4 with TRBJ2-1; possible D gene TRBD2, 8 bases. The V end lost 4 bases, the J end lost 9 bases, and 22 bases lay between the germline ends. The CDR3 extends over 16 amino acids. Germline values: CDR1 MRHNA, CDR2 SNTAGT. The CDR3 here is CASSVHPPGGGSEQFF. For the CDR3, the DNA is TGTGCCAGCAGTGTCCATCCCCCGGGAGGGGGCAGTGAGCAGTTCTTC.

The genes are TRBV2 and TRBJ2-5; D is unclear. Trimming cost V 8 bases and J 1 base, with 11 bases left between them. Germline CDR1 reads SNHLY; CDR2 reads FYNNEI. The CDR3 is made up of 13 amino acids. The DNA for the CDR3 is TGTGCCAGCCTGGGGTCTACCCAAGAGACCCAGTACTTC. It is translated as CASLGSTQETQYF.

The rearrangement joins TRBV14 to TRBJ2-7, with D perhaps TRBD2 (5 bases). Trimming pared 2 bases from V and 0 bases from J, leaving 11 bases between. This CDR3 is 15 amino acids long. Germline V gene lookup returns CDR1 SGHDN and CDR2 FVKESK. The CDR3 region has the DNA TGTGCCAGCAGCCAACTCGGGGATCACTCCTACGAGCAGTACTTC. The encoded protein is CASSQLGDHSYEQYF.

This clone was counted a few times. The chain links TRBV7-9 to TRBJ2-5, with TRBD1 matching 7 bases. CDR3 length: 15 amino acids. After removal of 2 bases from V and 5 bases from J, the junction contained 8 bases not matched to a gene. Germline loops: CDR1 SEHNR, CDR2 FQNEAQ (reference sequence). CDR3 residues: CASSLSEGAGETQYF. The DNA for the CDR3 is TGTGCCAGCAGCTTATCCGAGGGGGCAGGGGAGACCCAGTACTTC.

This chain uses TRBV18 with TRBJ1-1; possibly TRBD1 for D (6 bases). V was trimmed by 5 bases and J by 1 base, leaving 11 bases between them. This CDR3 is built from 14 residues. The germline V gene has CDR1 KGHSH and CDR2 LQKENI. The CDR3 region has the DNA TGTGCCAGCTCATTGGACAGACGGAACACTGAAGCTTTCTTT. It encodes CASSLDRRNTEAFF.

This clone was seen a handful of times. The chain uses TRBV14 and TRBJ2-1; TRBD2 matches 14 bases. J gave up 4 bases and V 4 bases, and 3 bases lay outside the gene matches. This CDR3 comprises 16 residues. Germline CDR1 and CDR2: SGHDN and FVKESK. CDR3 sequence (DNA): TGTGCCAGCAGCCGGAGGACTAGCGGGAGGTACAATGAGCAGTTCTTC. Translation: CASSRRTSGRYNEQFF.

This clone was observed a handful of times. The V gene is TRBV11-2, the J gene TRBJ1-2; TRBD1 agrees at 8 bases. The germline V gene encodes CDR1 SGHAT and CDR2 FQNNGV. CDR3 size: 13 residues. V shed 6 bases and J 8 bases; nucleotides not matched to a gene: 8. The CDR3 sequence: CASRDTGTGGYTF. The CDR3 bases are TGTGCCAGCAGAGATACCGGGACAGGAGGCTACACCTTC.

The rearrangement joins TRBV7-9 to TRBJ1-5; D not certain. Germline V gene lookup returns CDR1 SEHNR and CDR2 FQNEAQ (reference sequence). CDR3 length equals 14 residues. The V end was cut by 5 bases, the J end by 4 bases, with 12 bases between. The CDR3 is CASSPGGVNQPQHF. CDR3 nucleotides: TGTGCCAGCAGCCCTGGCGGTGTTAATCAGCCCCAGCATTTT. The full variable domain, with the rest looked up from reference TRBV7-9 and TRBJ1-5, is DTGVSQNPRHKITKRGQNVTFRCDPISEHNRLYWYRQTLGQGPEFLTYFQNEAQLEKSRLLSDRFSAERPKGSFSTLEIQRTEQGDSAMYLCASSPGGVNQPQHFGDGTRLSIL.

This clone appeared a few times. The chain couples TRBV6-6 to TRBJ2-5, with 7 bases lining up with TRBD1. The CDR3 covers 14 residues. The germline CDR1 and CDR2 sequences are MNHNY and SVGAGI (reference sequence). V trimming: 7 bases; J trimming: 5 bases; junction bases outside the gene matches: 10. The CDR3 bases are TGTGCCAGCACCACGACAGGGATGGGCGAGACCCAGTACTTC. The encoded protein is CASTTTGMGETQYF.

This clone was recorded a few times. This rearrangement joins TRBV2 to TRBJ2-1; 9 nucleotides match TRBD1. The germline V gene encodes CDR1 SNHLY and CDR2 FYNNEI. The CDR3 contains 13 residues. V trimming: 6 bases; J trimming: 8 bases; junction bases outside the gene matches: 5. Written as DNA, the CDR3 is TGTGCCAGCAGCTTGGGACAGGGCCATGAGCAGTTCTTC. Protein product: CASSLGQGHEQFF.

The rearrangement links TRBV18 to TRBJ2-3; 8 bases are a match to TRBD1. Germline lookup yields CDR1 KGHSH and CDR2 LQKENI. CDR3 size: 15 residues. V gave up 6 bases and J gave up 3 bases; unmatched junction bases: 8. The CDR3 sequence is CASSPDRGRTDTQYF. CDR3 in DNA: TGTGCCAGCTCCCCAGACAGGGGAAGAACAGATACGCAGTATTTT.

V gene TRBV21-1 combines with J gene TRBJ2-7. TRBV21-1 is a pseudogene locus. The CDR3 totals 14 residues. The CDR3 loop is CASIPHLNTYEQYF. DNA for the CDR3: TGTGCCAGCATTCCACACCTAAATACCTACGAGCAGTACTTC.

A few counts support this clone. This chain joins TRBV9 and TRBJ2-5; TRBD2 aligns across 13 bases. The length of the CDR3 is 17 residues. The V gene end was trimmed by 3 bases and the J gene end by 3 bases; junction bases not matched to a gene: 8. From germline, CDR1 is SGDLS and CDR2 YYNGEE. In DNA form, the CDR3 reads TGTGCCAGCAGCGCGTGGACTAGCGGGAGAGGGGAAGAGACCCAGTACTTC. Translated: CASSAWTSGRGEETQYF. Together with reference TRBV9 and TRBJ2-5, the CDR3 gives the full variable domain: DSGVTQTPKHLITATGQRVTLRCSPRSGDLSVYWYQQSLDQGLQFLIQYYNGEERAKGNILERFSAQQFPDLHSELNLSSLELGDSALYFCASSAWTSGRGEETQYFGPGTRLLVL.

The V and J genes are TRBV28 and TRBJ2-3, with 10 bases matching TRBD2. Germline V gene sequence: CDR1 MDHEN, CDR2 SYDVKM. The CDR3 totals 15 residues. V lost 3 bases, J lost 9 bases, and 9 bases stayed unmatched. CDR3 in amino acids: CASSLGTSGMRTQYF. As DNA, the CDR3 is TGTGCCAGCAGTTTGGGTACTAGCGGGATGCGGACGCAGTATTTT.

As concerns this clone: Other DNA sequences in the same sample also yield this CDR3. DNA of the CDR3: TGTGCCAGCAGTTTTGGTAGCAATCAGCCCCAGCATTTT. Translated: CASSFGSNQPQHF. This sequence joins TRBV28 and TRBJ1-5; D not certain. Per the germline V gene, CDR1 is MDHEN and CDR2 is SYDVKM. Trimming shortened V by 3 bases and J by 0 bases, and 3 bases separated the two germline ends. This CDR3 is built from 13 residues.

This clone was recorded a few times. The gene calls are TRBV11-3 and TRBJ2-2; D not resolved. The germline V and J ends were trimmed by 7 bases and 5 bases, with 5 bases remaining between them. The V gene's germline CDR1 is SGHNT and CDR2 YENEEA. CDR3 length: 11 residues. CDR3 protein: CASKRTGELFF. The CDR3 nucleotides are TGTGCCAGCAAACGGACCGGGGAGCTGTTTTTT.